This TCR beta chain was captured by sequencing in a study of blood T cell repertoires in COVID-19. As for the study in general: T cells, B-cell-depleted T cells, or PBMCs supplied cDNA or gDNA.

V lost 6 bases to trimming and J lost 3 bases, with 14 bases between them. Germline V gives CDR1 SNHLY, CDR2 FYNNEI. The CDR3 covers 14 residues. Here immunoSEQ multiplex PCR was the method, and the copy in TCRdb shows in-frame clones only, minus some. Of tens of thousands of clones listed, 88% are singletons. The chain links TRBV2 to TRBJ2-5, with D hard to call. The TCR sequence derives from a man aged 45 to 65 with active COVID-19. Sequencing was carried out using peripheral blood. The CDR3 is CASSPLDGEETQYF. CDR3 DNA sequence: TGTGCCAGCAGCCCGCTAGATGGAGAAGAGACCCAGTACTTC.